The clone carrying this TCR beta chain was counted between two and nine times. The antigen remains unidentified. The data originate from a study of post-analysis software for immune sequencing data. Incorporated into the TCR beta cDNA libraries were unique molecular identifiers, which served to reduce PCR and sequencing biases. TCRdb passed the PCR reads through MiXCR, listing each CDR3 protein once. The sample holds more than 450,000 distinct CDR3 sequences, roughly 34% seen once. V gave up 1 base and J gave up 3 bases, with 10 bases separating them. Germline-derived CDR1 and CDR2 are DFQATT and SNEGSKA (reference sequence). CDR3 length: 13 amino acids. Whole-study results and caveats: Higher frequency in patients than in controls was seen for about five TRBV segments, with TRBV5-6, TRBV5-1 and TRBV20-1 among them.

This TCR came from a girl younger than 18 with multiple sclerosis. The material sequenced was blood. This chain joins TRBV20-1 and TRBJ2-7, with D perhaps TRBD1 (6 bases). The CDR3 is CSARVGRGYEQYF. CDR3 nucleotides: TGCAGTGCTAGAGTGGGCAGGGGCTACGAGCAGTACTTC.